Each of the 18 T cell receptor beta chains below was sequenced from the same sample in a study of T cell repertoires in cytomegalovirus infection. MiXCR, run by TCRdb on the reads, gives a single entry per CDR3 protein. Found here are approximately 290,000 distinct CDR3 sequences, 25% of them singletons; the top ten hold about 14%. Source material: PBMCs. The receptors stem from a human donor in good health (CMV status not recorded). Some clones in this sample may be carry-over from other donors' samples.

J is TRBJ2-3 and V is TRBV19, with D maybe TRBD1 (7 bases). The CDR3 length is 17 residues. In germline, CDR1 is LNHDA, CDR2 SQIVND (reference sequence). With 2 bases removed from V and 2 bases from J, the gap between germline ends came to 17 bases. The CDR3 spells CASSIPRGGGLTDTQYF. In DNA, the CDR3 is TGTGCCAGTAGTATACCCCGTGGAGGGGGCCTCACAGATACGCAGTATTTT.

The chain employs TRBV5-1 and TRBJ2-3, with D maybe TRBD1 (6 bases). From germline, CDR1 is SGHRS and CDR2 YFSETQ. Trimming removed 2 bases at V and 1 base at J, with 11 bases between. CDR3 length: 15 amino acids. CDR3 residues: CASSFSAGGTDTQYF. Written as DNA, the CDR3 is TGCGCCAGCAGCTTCTCTGCAGGGGGCACAGATACGCAGTATTTT.

On this clonotype: This may arise from a read error, as a much more abundant clone is one base away. This chain joins TRBV7-8 and TRBJ2-7, with no clear D. Per the germline V gene, CDR1 is SGHVS and CDR2 is FQNEAQ. This CDR3 has 13 amino acids. In DNA form, the CDR3 reads TGTGCCAGCAACTTAGCTCAGGACTACGAGCAGTACTTC. Its translation is CASNLAQDYEQYF.

This clonotype was recorded many times. The rearrangement uses TRBV7-2 and TRBJ1-1; D not resolved. V dropped 6 bases and J dropped 5 bases, with 13 bases sitting between them. Germline V lookup: CDR1 SGHTA, CDR2 FQGNSA. CDR3 length: 13 residues. This chain's CDR3 is CASSLRSFTEAFF. The DNA of the CDR3 is TGTGCCAGCAGTCTCCGGAGCTTTACTGAAGCTTTCTTT.

The chain couples TRBV2 to TRBJ1-1; D unresolved. Per germline, CDR1 SNHLY and CDR2 FYNNEI. This CDR3 has 13 amino acids. The V gene lost 7 bases and the J gene lost 0 bases, with 9 bases spanning the gap. DNA of the CDR3: TGTGCCAGCAATGTAGCGGTGAACACTGAAGCTTTCTTT. As protein: CASNVAVNTEAFF.

This sequence joins TRBV2 and TRBJ2-1; either TRBD1 or TRBD2 may supply D (7 bases each). Germline-derived CDR1 and CDR2 are SNHLY and FYNNEI. Trimming removed 5 bases at V and 6 bases at J, with 14 bases between. This CDR3 is 14 amino acids long. The CDR3 DNA follows: TGTGCCAGCAGTTTTCAGGGGGAGGGCAATGAGCAGTTCTTC. Its protein is CASSFQGEGNEQFF.

This chain connects TRBV4-2 to TRBJ2-1; perhaps TRBD2 as D (7 bases). Deletions cut 0 bases from V and 9 bases from J, with 15 bases between. Per germline, CDR1 LGHNA and CDR2 YNFKEQ. The CDR3 extends over 15 amino acids. The CDR3 reads CASSQEEGGPSEQFF. The CDR3, as DNA: TGTGCCAGCAGCCAAGAAGAGGGGGGGCCGAGTGAGCAGTTCTTC.

The chain joins TRBV29-1 to TRBJ1-1; D not certain. The V gene's germline CDR1 is SQVTM and CDR2 ANQGSEA. V shed 1 base and J shed 5 bases, with 20 bases lying between them. The CDR3 spans 16 residues. DNA for the CDR3: TGCAGCGTTGAAGGGTCCAAGCTGGCTATCGGAACTGAAGCTTTCTTT. Its protein is CSVEGSKLAIGTEAFF.

At least ten counts were recorded for this clonotype. This chain joins TRBV7-6 and TRBJ1-2; no clear D. Germline V CDR1 and CDR2: SGHVS, FNYEAQ. V lost 2 bases and J 4 bases, leaving 5 bases between the germline ends. The CDR3 is made up of 12 amino acids. The CDR3 spells CASSLYGYGYTF. The CDR3 coding sequence is TGTGCCAGCAGCTTATACGGCTATGGCTACACCTTC.

This clonotype showed up many times. This sequence joins TRBV12-3 or TRBV12-4 and TRBJ2-7, with D maybe TRBD2 (5 bases). Trimming left V 6 bases short and J 4 bases short, with 10 bases between. The CDR3 has 12 amino acids. The CDR3 sequence is CASRGDGYEQYF. Here the CDR3 DNA reads TGTGCCAGCAGGGGAGACGGTTACGAGCAGTACTTC.

This clonotype has just a few counts. The gene calls are TRBV7-3 and TRBJ2-7; TRBD1 is a possible D gene (6 bases). The CDR3 extends over 13 amino acids. V was pared by 4 bases and J by 7 bases, with 14 bases between. Germline V gene data show CDR1 as SGHTA and CDR2 as FQGTGA. This chain's CDR3 is CASSSTGSGEQYF. The DNA of the CDR3 is TGTGCCAGCAGCTCAACAGGGTCGGGGGAGCAGTACTTC.

The rearrangement uses TRBV29-1 and TRBJ2-3; 7 positions agree with TRBD2. Trimming cost V 4 bases and J 5 bases; bases outside gene matches: 6. The CDR3 is made up of 13 amino acids. The germline CDR1 and CDR2 sequences are SQVTM and ANQGSEA. The DNA for the CDR3 is TGCAGCGTTGGTGGGGGGGTTGGAGATACGCAGTATTTT. Translating gives CSVGGGVGDTQYF.

At least ten counts were recorded for this clonotype. V gene TRBV7-9 combines with J gene TRBJ2-1; 9 nucleotides line up with TRBD2. V lost 2 bases, J lost 3 bases, and 8 bases stayed unmatched. Germline CDR1 is SEHNR and CDR2 is FQNEAQ (reference sequence). This CDR3 spans 17 amino acids. As DNA, the CDR3 is TGTGCCAGCAGCTTACCCGGGAGTAGCGGGGGCTACAATGAGCAGTTCTTC. Protein product: CASSLPGSSGGYNEQFF.

V and J are TRBV24-1 and TRBJ2-5; D possibly corresponds to TRBD1 (6 bases). V lost 9 bases and J lost 4, with 11 bases in between. The CDR3 length is 12 residues. Looked up from germline, CDR1 is KGHDR and CDR2 is SFDVKD. DNA for the CDR3: TGTGCCACCTCAGGGGTTAGAGAGACCCAGTACTTC. This encodes CATSGVRETQYF.

There are a few counts of this clonotype. This chain joins TRBV19 and TRBJ2-7, with 9 bases aligning to TRBD1. The CDR3 runs to 16 residues. The germline gives CDR1 LNHDA, CDR2 SQIVND (reference sequence). V was pared by 5 bases and J by 7 bases, with 15 bases of the junction left unmatched. CDR3 sequence: CASSSPAGTGLGEQYF. The DNA for the CDR3 is TGTGCCAGTAGTTCACCGGCCGGGACAGGGCTTGGAGAGCAGTACTTC.

This clonotype was observed many times. The rearrangement links TRBV28 to TRBJ2-5; the D gene is possibly TRBD1 (5 bases). Germline loops: CDR1 MDHEN, CDR2 SYDVKM. Trimming took off 5 bases at V and 2 bases at J, with 15 bases between the two ends. This CDR3 comprises 15 residues. CDR3 bases: TGTGCCAGCAGTGGGGCCGGGCAGATGCAAGAGACCCAGTACTTC. Translation: CASSGAGQMQETQYF.

V and J are TRBV23-1 and TRBJ2-7, with D perhaps TRBD1 (6 bases). TRBV23-1 falls under the ORF class, with uncertain function. The CDR3 length is 16 residues. Trimming left V 0 bases short and J 2 bases short, with 14 bases between. The CDR3 DNA reads TGCGCCAGCAGTCAATCGGTCAGGGGCCCAACCTACGAGCAGTACTTC. This codes for CASSQSVRGPTYEQYF.

Details on this clonotype: A read error is possible here, since a much larger clone lies one base away. The chain uses TRBV7-2 and TRBJ2-5, with D possibly matching TRBD2 (6 bases). Trimming removed 5 bases from V and 3 bases from J, with 16 bases in between. The germline V gene encodes CDR1 SGHTA and CDR2 FQGNSA. The CDR3 runs to 15 residues. The CDR3 bases are TGTGCCAGCAGCCGTTTGCGGGGCGCCGAAGAGACCCAGTACTTC. This codes for CASSRLRGAEETQYF.